These T cell receptor beta chains were read from a single sample in a study of T cell responses to AZD1222 COVID-19 vaccine. Profiling relied on immunoSEQ multiplex PCR, and the TCRdb table lists in-frame clones only, not all of them. The sample comprises over 120,000 clones, 70% to 90% of which are singletons, and less than 9.5% rests with the top ten. The source was peripheral blood, collected on day 0 of AZD1222 vaccination. The receptors stem from an adult in good health. The CDR3 runs from the conserved cysteine through the conserved F or W. D genes are given only for firm matches. The size field is filled for only some rows; it gives once, few, many or a size class.

j_call,clone_size,d_call,v_call,cdr3_aa,cdr3_nt
TRBJ2-3,NA,NA,TRBV18,CASSPRQGRTDTQYF,TGTGCCAGCTCACCACGGCAGGGAAGGACAGATACGCAGTATTTT
TRBJ2-7,NA,NA,TRBV5-1,CASSLAGVSLAYEQYF,TGCGCCAGCAGCTTGGCCGGAGTGTCCCTGGCCTACGAGCAGTACTTC
TRBJ1-3,NA,NA,TRBV6-5,CASSLTAHSGNTIYF,TGTGCCAGCAGCCTGACCGCGCACTCTGGAAACACCATATATTTT
TRBJ1-3,NA,NA,TRBV9,CASAGNTIYF,TGTGCCAGCGCAGGAAACACCATATATTTT
TRBJ1-5,NA,TRBD1,TRBV9,CASSEGAGQPQHF,TGTGCCAGCAGCGAGGGGGCAGGCCAGCCCCAGCATTTT
TRBJ2-1,NA,TRBD2,TRBV18,CASSFRPLADGRSYNEQFF,TGTGCCAGCTCATTCAGGCCACTAGCGGACGGTCGCTCCTACAATGAGCAGTTCTTC
TRBJ2-3,NA,NA,TRBV4-1,CASSHLSDTQYF,TGCGCCAGCAGCCACTTATCAGATACGCAGTATTTT
TRBJ1-2,NA,TRBD1,TRBV9,CASSVDITGGYGYTF,TGTGCCAGCAGCGTAGACATAACAGGGGGATATGGCTACACCTTC
TRBJ1-5,NA,TRBD1,TRBV29-1,CSVKDRGGDQPQHF,TGCAGCGTTAAGGACAGGGGGGGGGATCAGCCCCAGCATTTT
TRBJ2-7,once,NA,TRBV3-1/TRBV3-2,CASSQGGIYEQYF,TGTGCCAGCAGCCAAGGGGGGATTTACGAGCAGTACTTC
TRBJ2-1,NA,TRBD1,TRBV10-1,CASSYLRDRGYNEQFF,TGCGCCAGCAGTTATCTCCGGGACAGGGGTTACAATGAGCAGTTCTTC
TRBJ1-3,few,NA,TRBV19,CASNGAEGGYSGNTIYF,TGTGCCAGTAATGGAGCCGAAGGGGGTTACTCTGGAAACACCATATATTTT
TRBJ1-5,NA,NA,TRBV11-3,CASSLDSNQPQHF,TGTGCCAGCAGCTTAGACAGCAATCAGCCCCAGCATTTT
TRBJ1-6,once,NA,TRBV19,CATRQNNSPLHF,TGTGCCACCAGACAGAATAATTCACCCCTCCACTTT
TRBJ1-2,NA,NA,TRBV5-6,CASSLRDLIYGYTF,TGTGCCAGCAGCTTGAGGGATCTCATCTATGGCTACACCTTC
TRBJ2-2,NA,NA,TRBV28,CASSLRTYRVNTGELFF,TGTGCCAGCAGTTTAAGGACCTACAGGGTTAACACCGGGGAGCTGTTTTTT
TRBJ1-6,NA,NA,TRBV19,CASSESGTNNSPLHF,TGTGCCAGTAGCGAATCAGGGACCAATAATTCACCCCTCCACTTT
TRBJ2-7,NA,TRBD2,TRBV25-1,CASSEYAPGTSGRGEQYF,TGTGCCAGCAGTGAATATGCCCCCGGGACTAGCGGGAGAGGCGAGCAGTACTTC
TRBJ1-4,NA,NA,TRBV4-1,CASSLGTPEKLFF,TGCGCCAGCAGCCTAGGGACGCCTGAAAAACTGTTTTTT
TRBJ2-3,NA,TRBD2,TRBV3-1/TRBV3-2,CASSRSGSLADTQYF,TGTGCCAGCAGCCGTAGCGGGAGTCTCGCAGATACGCAGTATTTT
TRBJ2-2,NA,NA,TRBV6-5,CASPSGRENTGELFF,TGTGCCAGCCCGAGCGGCAGGGAGAACACCGGGGAGCTGTTTTTT
TRBJ2-2,few,NA,TRBV11-3,CASSLRGPGELFF,TGTGCCAGCAGCTTGAGGGGACCCGGGGAGCTGTTTTTT
TRBJ2-5,NA,NA,TRBV28,CASSLAGGVTETQYF,TGTGCCAGCAGTTTGGCAGGGGGGGTAACGGAGACCCAGTACTTC
TRBJ2-1,many,TRBD2,TRBV11-2,CASSLGRGDEQFF,TGTGCCAGCAGCCTAGGCCGGGGGGATGAGCAGTTCTTC
TRBJ1-2,once,NA,TRBV5-1,CASSLSPGVNYGYTF,TGCGCCAGCAGCTTGAGTCCGGGGGTGAACTATGGCTACACCTTC
TRBJ1-2,NA,NA,TRBV25-1,CASSAGGYGYTF,TGTGCCAGCAGTGCCGGGGGGTATGGCTACACCTTC
TRBJ2-1,few,TRBD1,TRBV7-8,CASSSKGTGATYNEQFF,TGTGCCAGCAGCTCAAAAGGGACAGGGGCAACCTACAATGAGCAGTTCTTC
TRBJ2-1,NA,NA,TRBV24-1,CATSDPPNEQFF,TGTGCCACCAGTGATCCCCCCAATGAGCAGTTCTTC
TRBJ1-2,NA,TRBD1,TRBV5-1,CASSQDRYGYTF,TGCGCCAGCAGCCAGGACAGGTATGGCTACACCTTC
TRBJ1-2,once,TRBD1,TRBV30,CAWSQGALGYGYTF,TGTGCCTGGAGTCAGGGGGCGCTAGGCTATGGCTACACCTTC
TRBJ1-2,NA,NA,TRBV5-6,CASSLDRTNYGYTF,TGTGCCAGCAGCTTGGACAGGACTAACTATGGCTACACCTTC
TRBJ2-1,NA,NA,TRBV7-2,CASSLTRAVQFF,TGTGCCAGCAGCTTAACCAGGGCTGTGCAGTTCTTC
TRBJ2-1,NA,TRBD2,TRBV19,CASNPSGSDEQFF,TGTGCCAGTAACCCTAGCGGGAGCGATGAGCAGTTCTTC
TRBJ1-2,NA,NA,TRBV3-1/TRBV3-2,CASSQAFYGYTF,TGTGCCAGCAGCCAAGCCTTCTATGGCTACACCTTC